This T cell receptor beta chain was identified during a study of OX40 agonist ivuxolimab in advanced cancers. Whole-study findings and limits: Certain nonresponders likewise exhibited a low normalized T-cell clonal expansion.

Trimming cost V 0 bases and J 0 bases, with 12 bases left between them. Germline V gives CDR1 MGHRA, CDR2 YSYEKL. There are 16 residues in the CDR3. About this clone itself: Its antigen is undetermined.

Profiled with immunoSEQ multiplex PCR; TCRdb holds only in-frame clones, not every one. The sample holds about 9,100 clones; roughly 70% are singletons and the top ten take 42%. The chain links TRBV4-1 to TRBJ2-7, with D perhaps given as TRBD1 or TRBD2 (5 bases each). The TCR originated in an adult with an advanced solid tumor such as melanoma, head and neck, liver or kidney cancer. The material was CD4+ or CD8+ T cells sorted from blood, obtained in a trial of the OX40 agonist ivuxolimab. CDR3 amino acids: CASSQDMWGSSYEQYF. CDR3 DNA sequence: TGCGCCAGCAGCCAAGATATGTGGGGGAGCTCCTACGAGCAGTACTTC.